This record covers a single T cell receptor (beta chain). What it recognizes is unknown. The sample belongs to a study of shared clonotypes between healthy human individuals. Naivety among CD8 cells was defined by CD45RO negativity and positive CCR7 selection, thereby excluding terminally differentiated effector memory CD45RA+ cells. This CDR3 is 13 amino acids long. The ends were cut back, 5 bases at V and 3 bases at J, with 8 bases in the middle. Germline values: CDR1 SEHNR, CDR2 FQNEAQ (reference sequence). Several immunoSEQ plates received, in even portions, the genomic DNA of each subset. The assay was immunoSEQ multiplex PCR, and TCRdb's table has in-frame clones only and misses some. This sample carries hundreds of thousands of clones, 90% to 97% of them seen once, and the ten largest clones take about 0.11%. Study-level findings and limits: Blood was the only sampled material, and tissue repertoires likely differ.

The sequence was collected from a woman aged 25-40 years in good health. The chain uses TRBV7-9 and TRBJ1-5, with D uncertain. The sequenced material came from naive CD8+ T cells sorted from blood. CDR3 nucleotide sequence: TGTGCCAGCAGCCCGGGGTACAATCAGCCCCAGCATTTT. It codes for CASSPGYNQPQHF.